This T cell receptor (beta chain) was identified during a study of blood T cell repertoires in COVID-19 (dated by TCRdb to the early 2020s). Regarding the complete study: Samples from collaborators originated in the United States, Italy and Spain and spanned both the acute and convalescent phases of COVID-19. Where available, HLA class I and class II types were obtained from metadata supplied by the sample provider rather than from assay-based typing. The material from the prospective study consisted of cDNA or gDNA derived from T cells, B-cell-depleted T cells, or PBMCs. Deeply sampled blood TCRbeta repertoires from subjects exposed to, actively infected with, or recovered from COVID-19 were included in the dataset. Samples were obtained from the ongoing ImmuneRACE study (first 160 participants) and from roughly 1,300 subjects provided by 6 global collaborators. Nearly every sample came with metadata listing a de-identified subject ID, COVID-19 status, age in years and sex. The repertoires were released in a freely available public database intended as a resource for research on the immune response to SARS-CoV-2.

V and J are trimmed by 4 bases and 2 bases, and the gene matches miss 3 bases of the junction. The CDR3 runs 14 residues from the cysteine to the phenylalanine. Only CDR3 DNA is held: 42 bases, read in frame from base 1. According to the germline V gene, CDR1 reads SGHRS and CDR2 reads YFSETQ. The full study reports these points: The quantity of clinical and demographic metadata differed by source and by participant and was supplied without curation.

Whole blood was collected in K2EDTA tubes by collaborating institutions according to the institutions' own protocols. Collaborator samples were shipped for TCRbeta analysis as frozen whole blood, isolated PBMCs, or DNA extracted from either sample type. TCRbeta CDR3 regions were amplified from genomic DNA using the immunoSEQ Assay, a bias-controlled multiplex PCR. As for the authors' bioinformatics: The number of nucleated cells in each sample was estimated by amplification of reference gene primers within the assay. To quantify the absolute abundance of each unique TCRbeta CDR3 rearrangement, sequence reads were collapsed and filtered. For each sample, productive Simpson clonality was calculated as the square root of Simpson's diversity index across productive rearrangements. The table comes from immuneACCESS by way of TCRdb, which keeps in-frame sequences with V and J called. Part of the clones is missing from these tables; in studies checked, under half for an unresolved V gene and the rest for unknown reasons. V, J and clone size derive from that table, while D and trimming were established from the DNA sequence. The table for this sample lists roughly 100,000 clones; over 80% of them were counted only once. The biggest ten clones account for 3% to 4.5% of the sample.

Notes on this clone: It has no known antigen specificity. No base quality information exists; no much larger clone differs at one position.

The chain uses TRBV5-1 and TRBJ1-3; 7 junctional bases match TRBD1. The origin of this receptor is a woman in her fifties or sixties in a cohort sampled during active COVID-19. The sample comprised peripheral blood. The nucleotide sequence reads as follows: TGCGCCAGCAGCCCCGGGACAGCTGGAAACACCATATATTTT. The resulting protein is CASSPGTAGNTIYF.